Listed here are 22 T cell receptor beta chains from one sample, sequenced in a study of T cell repertoires in cytomegalovirus infection. From the reads, TCRdb called clonotypes with MiXCR, one entry per CDR3 protein. This sample has 680,000 or so distinct CDR3 sequences, with roughly 35% found just once. The specimen sequenced was PBMCs. The receptors originated from a human donor in good health (CMV status not recorded). Some clones in this sample may be carry-over from other donors' samples.

This clonotype turned up a few times. The chain uses TRBV20-1 and TRBJ2-7; D possibly uses TRBD1 or TRBD2 (6 bases each). Germline V lookup: CDR1 DFQATT, CDR2 SNEGSKA (reference sequence). The CDR3 length is 14 residues. Trimming removed 5 bases from V and 5 bases from J, with 19 bases in between. In DNA, the CDR3 is TGCAGTGCTCCCAAGAGGGGGGCCGTCCACGAGCAGTACTTC. Amino acid sequence: CSAPKRGAVHEQYF.

The chain carries TRBV4-1 and TRBJ2-3; D is unresolved. In germline, CDR1 is MGHRA, CDR2 YSYEKL. The CDR3 has 15 amino acids. V was pared by 0 bases and J by 2 bases, with 9 bases between. The CDR3 bases are TGCGCCAGCAGCCAAGATCCAGGCCTCACAGATACGCAGTATTTT. Translated: CASSQDPGLTDTQYF.

This clonotype has ten or more counts. The chain is built from TRBV6-1 and TRBJ2-3; D may be TRBD1 or TRBD2 (6 bases each). Germline loops: CDR1 MNHNS, CDR2 SASEGT. The CDR3 is 17 residues long. Trimming left V 2 bases short and J 1 base short, with 16 bases between. CDR3 DNA: TGTGCCAGCAGTGAATATGGGGGCGGGACTGGCACAGATACGCAGTATTTT. It yields the protein CASSEYGGGTGTDTQYF.

J is TRBJ1-1 and V is TRBV2; no reliable D call. V lost 3 bases and J lost 0, with 11 bases in between. The CDR3 consists of 15 residues. Germline CDR1 SNHLY, CDR2 FYNNEI. DNA for the CDR3: TGTGCCAGCAGTGATCCGCGCCAGATGAACACTGAAGCTTTCTTT. The encoded protein is CASSDPRQMNTEAFF. Complete variable domain (other parts from reference TRBV2 and TRBJ1-1): EPEVTQTPSHQVTQMGQEVILRCVPISNHLYFYWYRQILGQKVEFLVSFYNNEISEKSEIFDDQFSVERPDGSNFTLKIRSTKLEDSAMYFCASSDPRQMNTEAFFGQGTRLTVV.

This clonotype was counted between two and nine times. V and J are TRBV5-1 and TRBJ2-3; no firm D call. V was cut by 2 bases and J by 1 base, with 11 bases left in between. Germline assignment: CDR1 SGHRS and CDR2 YFSETQ. The CDR3 covers 15 residues. The CDR3 reads CASSFLDERTDTQYF. In DNA, the CDR3 is TGCGCCAGCAGCTTCCTGGACGAACGCACAGATACGCAGTATTTT.

The J gene is TRBJ2-2, the V gene TRBV7-6; 7 nucleotides align to TRBD1. CDR3 size: 18 residues. Per germline, CDR1 SGHVS and CDR2 FNYEAQ. V was clipped by 4 bases and J by 2 bases; unmatched bases: 13. CDR3: CASSSDRSPQINTGELFF. DNA of the CDR3: TGTGCCAGCAGCTCGGACAGGAGTCCGCAGATTAACACCGGGGAGCTGTTTTTT.

This clonotype was observed a few times. The V and J genes are TRBV7-4 and TRBJ1-1; 9 bases fit TRBD1. CDR3 length equals 14 residues. Germline lookup yields CDR1 SGHVT and CDR2 SQSDAQ. V was clipped by 4 bases and J by 11 bases; unmatched bases: 11. In DNA form, the CDR3 reads TGTGCCAGCAGCTCATTACCGGGACAGGGAGACGCTTTCTTT. This gives the protein CASSSLPGQGDAFF.

The chain combines TRBV7-3 with TRBJ2-2; TRBD1 or TRBD2 may be the D gene (6 bases each). The ends were cut back, 7 bases at V and 0 bases at J, with 12 bases in the middle. The CDR3 consists of 15 residues. Germline V gene sequence: CDR1 SGHTA, CDR2 FQGTGA. DNA for the CDR3: TGTGCCAGCACCCTGGGGGGCTCGAACACCGGGGAGCTGTTTTTT. Translating it yields CASTLGGSNTGELFF.

The chain is built from TRBV7-9 and TRBJ2-1; TRBD2 is a possible D gene (5 bases). Trimming took off 4 bases at V and 5 bases at J, with 6 bases between the two ends. Per germline, CDR1 SEHNR and CDR2 FQNEAQ (reference sequence). CDR3 length equals 12 residues. CDR3 nucleotides: TGTGCCAGCAGCTGGGGAGACAATGAGCAGTTCTTC. It translates to CASSWGDNEQFF.

This clonotype was detected a few times. J is TRBJ2-1 and V is TRBV20-1; 8 bases are a match to TRBD2. Germline CDR1 DFQATT, CDR2 SNEGSKA (reference sequence). The trim removed 0 bases at V and 16 bases at J, leaving 5 bases unmatched. The CDR3 has 11 residues. For the CDR3, the DNA is TGCAGTGCTAGAGAAGGCGGGAGGTTCTTCTTC. The encoded protein is CSAREGGRFFF.

This clonotype was recorded a few times. The chain uses TRBV5-1 and TRBJ2-1, with 11 bases matching TRBD2. V shed 0 bases, J shed 1 base, and the junction held 3 bases outside the gene matches. The length of the CDR3 is 17 residues. Germline loops: CDR1 SGHRS, CDR2 YFSETQ. The CDR3 bases are TGCGCCAGCAGCTTGGCACTAGCGGGAGATTCCTACAATGAGCAGTTCTTC. As protein: CASSLALAGDSYNEQFF.

The chain carries TRBV12-5 and TRBJ1-1, with no clear D. Trimming removed 8 bases at V and 1 base at J, with 8 bases between. This CDR3 is built from 12 residues. CDR1 LGHNT and CDR2 FRNRAP come from the germline V gene. Written as DNA, the CDR3 is TGTGCTAGTTCGGGCCCGAACACTGAAGCTTTCTTT. Translation gives CASSGPNTEAFF. Together with reference TRBV12-5 and TRBJ1-1, the CDR3 gives the full variable domain: DARVTQTPRHKVTEMGQEVTMRCQPILGHNTVFWYRQTMMQGLELLAYFRNRAPLDDSGMPKDRFSAEMPDATLATLKIQPSEPRDSAVYFCASSGPNTEAFFGQGTRLTVV.

The CDR3, as DNA: TGTGCCAGCAGCTTCCCACCCGGGGGGAATACGCAGTATTTT. Its translation: CASSFPPGGNTQYF. The chain employs TRBV5-6 and TRBJ2-3; 7 bases fit TRBD2. V was pared by 2 bases and J by 7 bases, with 7 bases of the junction left unmatched. This CDR3 is 14 amino acids long. The germline V gene encodes CDR1 SGHDT and CDR2 YYEEEE.

J is TRBJ2-2 and V is TRBV7-2; 9 positions match TRBD1. The CDR3 is made up of 17 amino acids. V was pared by 0 bases and J by 1 base, with 3 bases of the junction left unmatched. The germline gives CDR1 SGHTA, CDR2 FQGNSA. The CDR3 sequence: CASSLARQGGNTGELFF. CDR3 coding DNA: TGTGCCAGCAGCTTAGCCCGACAGGGGGGGAACACCGGGGAGCTGTTTTTT. Drawing the rest from reference TRBV7-2 and TRBJ2-2, the complete variable domain is GAGVSQSPSNKVTEKGKDVELRCDPISGHTALYWYRQSLGQGLEFLIYFQGNSAPDKSGLPSDRFSAERTGGSVSTLTIQRTQQEDSAVYLCASSLARQGGNTGELFFGEGSRLTVL.

A note on this clonotype: The junction and the germline gene differ at one end; a read error may be behind it. The V gene is TRBV27, the J gene TRBJ1-5; possible D gene TRBD1, 5 bases. The CDR3 sequence is 13 residues long. Germline CDR1 reads MNHEY; CDR2 reads SMNVEV (reference sequence). CDR3 amino acids: CASSLQGNHPQHF. The CDR3 DNA reads TGTGCCAGCAGTTTACAGGGCAATCATCCCCAGCATTTT.

This clonotype has only a few counts. The rearrangement links TRBV2 to TRBJ2-5; 8 nucleotides agree with TRBD1. The trim removed 8 bases at V and 2 bases at J, leaving 4 bases unmatched. Germline CDR1 and CDR2: SNHLY and FYNNEI. This CDR3 spans 13 amino acids. CDR3 residues: CASGRDRQETQYF. The CDR3 DNA reads as TGTGCCAGCGGTCGGGACAGGCAAGAGACCCAGTACTTC. Complete variable domain (other parts from reference TRBV2 and TRBJ2-5): EPEVTQTPSHQVTQMGQEVILRCVPISNHLYFYWYRQILGQKVEFLVSFYNNEISEKSEIFDDQFSVERPDGSNFTLKIRSTKLEDSAMYFCASGRDRQETQYFGPGTRLLVL.

The count of this clonotype is one. The rearrangement uses TRBV10-3 and TRBJ2-1, with D perhaps given as TRBD1 or TRBD2 (5 bases each). Germline V gives CDR1 ENHRY, CDR2 SYGVKD. CDR3 size: 16 residues. V lost 0 bases to trimming and J lost 5 bases, with 14 bases between them. The CDR3 protein is CAISESVGTGNNEQFF. DNA for the CDR3: TGTGCCATCAGTGAGTCAGTCGGGACCGGTAACAATGAGCAGTTCTTC.

The chain links TRBV3-1 to TRBJ2-1, with 10 bases matching TRBD2. The CDR3 sequence is 16 residues long. Germline V lookup: CDR1 LGHDT, CDR2 YNNKEL (reference sequence). Trimming cost V 4 bases and J 3 bases; bases outside gene matches: 6. The CDR3 coding sequence is TGTGCCAGCAGCCTATCCACTAGCGGGATCTACAATGAGCAGTTCTTC. This codes for CASSLSTSGIYNEQFF.

Only a few counts were recorded for this clonotype. The CDR3 coding sequence is TGTGCCAGCAGCTTAGGAGCTAGTCAGCCCCAGCATTTT. Amino acid sequence: CASSLGASQPQHF. The chain combines TRBV7-3 with TRBJ1-5; no clear D. From germline, CDR1 is SGHTA and CDR2 FQGTGA. Trimming left V 2 bases short and J 6 bases short, with 8 bases between. This CDR3 region has 13 residues.

Turning to this clonotype: Relative to the germline gene, one junction end is altered; a read error may explain this. The rearrangement uses TRBV4-1 and TRBJ2-1, with D possibly matching TRBD1 (5 bases). The CDR3 covers 13 residues. In germline, CDR1 is MGHRA, CDR2 YSYEKL. CDR3 sequence (DNA): TGCGCCAGCAGCCAAGGACAGATCAATGAGCAGTTATTC. It is translated as CASSQGQINEQLF.

This clonotype was seen a handful of times. The chain combines TRBV6-1 with TRBJ1-5, with TRBD1 matching 7 bases. CDR3 length: 15 amino acids. The V gene's germline CDR1 is MNHNS and CDR2 SASEGT. The junction had 4 bases not matched to a gene; V was cut back by 0 bases and J by 5 bases. The DNA of the CDR3 is TGTGCCAGCAGTGAAGCCGGGACAGATTATCAGCCCCAGCATTTT. This gives the protein CASSEAGTDYQPQHF.

As to this clonotype: The junction differs from germline at one of its ends, possibly a read error. This chain joins TRBV7-9 and TRBJ2-1, with 8 bases aligning to TRBD2. This CDR3 has 14 amino acids. Germline values: CDR1 SEHNR, CDR2 FQNEAQ (reference sequence). CDR3 nucleotides: TGTGCCAGCGGCTTAGCGGGACGGTACAATGAGCAGTTCTTC. Translation: CASGLAGRYNEQFF.